This T cell receptor (beta chain) was sequenced in a study of blood T cell repertoires in COVID-19. TCRdb's copy holds only in-frame clones and misses some; the assay was immunoSEQ multiplex PCR. The sample has about 84,000 clones, about four fifths seen once. The CDR3 runs 17 residues. CDR1 and CDR2 (germline): SGHDT, YYEEEE. After removal of 4 bases from V and 5 bases from J, the junction contained 13 bases not matched to a gene. Sequencing was performed on peripheral blood. The clonotype originates from a man older than 75 with active or convalescent COVID-19. The genes are TRBV5-6 and TRBJ1-2, with 11 bases that match TRBD1. The CDR3 bases are TGTGCCAGCAGCGCGAACTTCGGGACAGGGGGAACATATGGCTACACCTTC. This gives the protein CASSANFGTGGTYGYTF.